Sequencing of this T cell receptor (beta chain) was carried out in a study of beta chain features in type 1 diabetes. Study outcomes and limitations: Across patients, naive, central memory and Treg TCRB repertoires exhibited apparently greater similarity than was observed across healthy donors.

The V and J ends lost 2 bases and 15 bases, in that order; junction bases with no gene match: 7. The CDR3 is made up of 12 amino acids. Germline loops: CDR1 SQVTM, CDR2 ANQGSEA. This clone occurred once. The antigen is not known. The sequenced template was cDNA made from the entire isolated RNA. The protocol was immunoSEQ multiplex PCR, while the TCRdb copy is restricted to in-frame clones and leaves out a portion. The sample carries roughly 250,000 clones, around 65% recorded once. The receptor was derived from a man aged 30-40 years in good health. This chain connects TRBV29-1 to TRBJ2-4; the match to TRBD2 covers 10 bases. Sequenced: naive CD4+ T cells from blood. Here the CDR3 DNA reads TGCAGCGTTGAACTGACTAGCGGGTATCGGTACTTC. Protein sequence: CSVELTSGYRYF. The entire variable domain, with the rest obtained from reference TRBV29-1 and TRBJ2-4, is as follows: SAVISQKPSRDICQRGTSLTIQCQVDSQVTMMFWYRQQPGQSLTLIATANQGSEATYESGFVIDKFPISRPNLTFSTLTVSNMSPEDSSIYLCSVELTSGYRYFGAGTRLSVL.